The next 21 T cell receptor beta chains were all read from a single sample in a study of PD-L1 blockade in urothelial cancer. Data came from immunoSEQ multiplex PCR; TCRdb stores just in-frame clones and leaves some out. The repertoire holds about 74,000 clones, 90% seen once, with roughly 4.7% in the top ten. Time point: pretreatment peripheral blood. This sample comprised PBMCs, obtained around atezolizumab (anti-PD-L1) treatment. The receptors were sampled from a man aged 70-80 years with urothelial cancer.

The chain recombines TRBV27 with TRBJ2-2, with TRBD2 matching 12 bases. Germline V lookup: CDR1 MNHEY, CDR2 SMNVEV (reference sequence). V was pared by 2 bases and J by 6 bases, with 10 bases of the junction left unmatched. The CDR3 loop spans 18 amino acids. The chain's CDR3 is CASSLMFPSGRAAGELFF. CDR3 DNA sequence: TGTGCCAGCAGTTTAATGTTTCCTAGCGGGAGGGCCGCCGGGGAGCTGTTTTTT.

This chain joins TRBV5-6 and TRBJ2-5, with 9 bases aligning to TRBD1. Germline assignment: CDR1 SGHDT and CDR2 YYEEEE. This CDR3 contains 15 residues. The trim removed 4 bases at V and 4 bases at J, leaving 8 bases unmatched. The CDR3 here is CASSRGTGSRETQYF. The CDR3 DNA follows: TGTGCCAGCAGCCGCGGGACAGGGTCACGAGAGACCCAGTACTTC.

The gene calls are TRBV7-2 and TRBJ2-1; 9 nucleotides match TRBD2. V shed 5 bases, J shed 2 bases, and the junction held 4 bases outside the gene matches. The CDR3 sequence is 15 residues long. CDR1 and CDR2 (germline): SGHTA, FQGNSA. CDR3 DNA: TGTGCCAGCAGCAATAGCGGGGGACCCTACAATGAGCAGTTCTTC. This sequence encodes CASSNSGGPYNEQFF.

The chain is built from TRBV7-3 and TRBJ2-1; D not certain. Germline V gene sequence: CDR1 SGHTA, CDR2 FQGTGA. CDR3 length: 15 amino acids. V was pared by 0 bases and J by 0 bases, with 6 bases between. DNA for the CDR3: TGTGCCAGCAGCTTAACGGCGGACTCCTACAATGAGCAGTTCTTC. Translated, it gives CASSLTADSYNEQFF.

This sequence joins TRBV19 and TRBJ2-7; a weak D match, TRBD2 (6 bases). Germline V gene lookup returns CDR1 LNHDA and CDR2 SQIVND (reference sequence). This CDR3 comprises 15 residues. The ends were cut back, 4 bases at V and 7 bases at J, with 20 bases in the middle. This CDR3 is CASSTARDFPWEQYF. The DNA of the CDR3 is TGTGCCAGTAGTACCGCCCGGGACTTCCCGTGGGAGCAGTACTTC.

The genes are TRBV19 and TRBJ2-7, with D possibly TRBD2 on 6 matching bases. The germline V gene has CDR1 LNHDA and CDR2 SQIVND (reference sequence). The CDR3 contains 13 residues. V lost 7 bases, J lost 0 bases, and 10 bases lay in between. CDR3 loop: CASTPGSSYEQYF. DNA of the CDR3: TGTGCCAGTACCCCCGGGAGCTCCTACGAGCAGTACTTC.

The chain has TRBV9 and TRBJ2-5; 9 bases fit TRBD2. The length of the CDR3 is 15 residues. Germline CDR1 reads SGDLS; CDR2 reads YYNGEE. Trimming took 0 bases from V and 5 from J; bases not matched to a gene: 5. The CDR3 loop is CASSVGVSGSETQYF. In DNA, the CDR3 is TGTGCCAGCAGCGTAGGAGTTAGCGGGAGTGAGACCCAGTACTTC.

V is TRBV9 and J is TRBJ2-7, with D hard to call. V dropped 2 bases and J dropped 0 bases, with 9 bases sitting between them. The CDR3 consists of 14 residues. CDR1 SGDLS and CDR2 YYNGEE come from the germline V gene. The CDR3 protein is CASSVRGSSYEQYF. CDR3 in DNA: TGTGCCAGCAGCGTCCGCGGAAGCTCCTACGAGCAGTACTTC.

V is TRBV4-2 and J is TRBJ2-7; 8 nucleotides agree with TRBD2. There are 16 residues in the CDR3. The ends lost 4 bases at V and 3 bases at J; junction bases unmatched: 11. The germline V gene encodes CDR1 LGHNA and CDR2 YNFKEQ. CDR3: CASSPEASGRDYEQYF. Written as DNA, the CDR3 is TGTGCCAGCAGCCCCGAGGCCAGCGGGAGAGACTACGAGCAGTACTTC.

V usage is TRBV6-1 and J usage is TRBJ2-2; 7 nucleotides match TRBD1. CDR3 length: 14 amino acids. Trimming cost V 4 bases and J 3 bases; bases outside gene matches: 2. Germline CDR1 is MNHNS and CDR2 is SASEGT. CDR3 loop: CASSGGQYTGELFF. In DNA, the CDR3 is TGTGCCAGCAGTGGGGGACAGTACACCGGGGAGCTGTTTTTT.

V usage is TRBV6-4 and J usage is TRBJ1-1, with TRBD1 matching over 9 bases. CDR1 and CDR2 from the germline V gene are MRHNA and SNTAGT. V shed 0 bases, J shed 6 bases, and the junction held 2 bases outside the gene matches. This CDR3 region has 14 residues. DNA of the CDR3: TGTGCCAGCAGTGACTCGGGGACAGGGCCTGAAGCTTTCTTT. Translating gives CASSDSGTGPEAFF.

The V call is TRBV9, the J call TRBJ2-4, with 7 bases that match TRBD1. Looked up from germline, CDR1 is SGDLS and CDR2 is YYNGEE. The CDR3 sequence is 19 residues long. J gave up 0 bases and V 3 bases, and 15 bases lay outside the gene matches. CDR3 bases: TGTGCCAGCAGCGCAGACCGGGACAGTGCCCTCCTAGCCAAAAACATTCAGTACTTC. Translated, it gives CASSADRDSALLAKNIQYF.

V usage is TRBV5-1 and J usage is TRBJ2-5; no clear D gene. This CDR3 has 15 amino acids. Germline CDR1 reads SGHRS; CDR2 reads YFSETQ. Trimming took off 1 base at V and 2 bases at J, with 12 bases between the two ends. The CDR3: CASSLNPTGQETQYF. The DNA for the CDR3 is TGCGCCAGCAGCTTGAACCCTACGGGTCAAGAGACCCAGTACTTC.

CDR3 in DNA: TGTGCCAGCCAGCCAGGGAACTCTGGGGCCAACGTCCTGACTTTC. This translates into CASQPGNSGANVLTF. The V call is TRBV2, the J call TRBJ2-6, with D perhaps matching TRBD1 (5 bases). V gave up 8 bases and J gave up 0 bases, with 11 bases separating them. Germline loops: CDR1 SNHLY, CDR2 FYNNEI. The CDR3 length is 15 residues.

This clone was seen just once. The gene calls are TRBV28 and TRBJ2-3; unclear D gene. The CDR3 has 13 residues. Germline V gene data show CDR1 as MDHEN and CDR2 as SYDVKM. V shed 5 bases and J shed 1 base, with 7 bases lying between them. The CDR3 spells CASSTAGTDTQYF. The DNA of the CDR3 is TGTGCCAGCAGTACCGCAGGCACAGATACGCAGTATTTT.

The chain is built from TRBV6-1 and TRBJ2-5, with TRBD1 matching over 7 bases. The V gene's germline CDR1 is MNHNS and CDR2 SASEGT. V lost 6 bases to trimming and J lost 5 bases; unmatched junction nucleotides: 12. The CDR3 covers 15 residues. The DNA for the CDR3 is TGTGCCAGCAGACCAAAGGAAGGGGGCAGGGAGACCCAGTACTTC. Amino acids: CASRPKEGGRETQYF.

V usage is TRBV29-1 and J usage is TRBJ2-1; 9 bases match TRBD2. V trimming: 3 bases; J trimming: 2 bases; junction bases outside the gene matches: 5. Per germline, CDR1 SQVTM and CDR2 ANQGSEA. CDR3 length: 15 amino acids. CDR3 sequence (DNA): TGCAGCGTTGACAGTGCGGGAGGGCCCTACAATGAGCAGTTCTTC. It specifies CSVDSAGGPYNEQFF.

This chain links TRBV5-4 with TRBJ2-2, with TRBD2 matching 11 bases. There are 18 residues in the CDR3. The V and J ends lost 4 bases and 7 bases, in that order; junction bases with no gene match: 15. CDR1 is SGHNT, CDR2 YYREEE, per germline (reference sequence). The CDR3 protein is CASSPPGLAASFGGELFF. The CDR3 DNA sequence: TGTGCCAGCAGCCCCCCGGGACTAGCGGCATCCTTTGGCGGGGAGCTGTTTTTT.

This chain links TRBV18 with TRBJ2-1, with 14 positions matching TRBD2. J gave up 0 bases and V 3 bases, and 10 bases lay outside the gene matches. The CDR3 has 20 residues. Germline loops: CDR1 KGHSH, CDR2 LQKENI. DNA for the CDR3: TGTGCCAGCTCACCGACAGGACTAGCGGGAGGCGAGAGCTCCTACAATGAGCAGTTCTTC. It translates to CASSPTGLAGGESSYNEQFF.

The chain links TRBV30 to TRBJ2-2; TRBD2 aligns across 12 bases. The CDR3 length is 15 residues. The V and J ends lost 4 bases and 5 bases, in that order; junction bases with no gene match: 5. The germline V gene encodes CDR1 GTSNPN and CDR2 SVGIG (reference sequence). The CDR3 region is CAWNPSGRETGELFF. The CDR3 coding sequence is TGTGCCTGGAACCCTAGCGGGAGGGAAACCGGGGAGCTGTTTTTT.

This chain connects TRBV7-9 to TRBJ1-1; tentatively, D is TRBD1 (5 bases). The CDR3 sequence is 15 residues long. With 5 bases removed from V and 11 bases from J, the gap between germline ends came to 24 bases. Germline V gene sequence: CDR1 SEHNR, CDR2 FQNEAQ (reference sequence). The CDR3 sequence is CASSPLLGALRVAFF. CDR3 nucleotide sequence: TGTGCCAGCAGCCCCTTATTAGGGGCTCTCCGGGTGGCTTTCTTT.